This TCR beta chain is drawn from a study of T cell repertoires in cytomegalovirus infection. Background on the study: Both a matching HLA type and CMV infection were indicated by public TCR beta signatures.

One entry per CDR3 protein results from TCRdb running MiXCR on the reads. Seen here are about 180,000 distinct CDR3 sequences, 17% observed once, and the top ten hold approximately 26%. Germline CDR1 and CDR2: SGHVS and FQNEAQ. The CDR3 length is 15 residues. Trimming removed 5 bases from V and 7 bases from J; junction bases left unmatched: 11. Material: CD8+ T cells from PBMCs. The receptor was derived from a human donor in good health (CMV status not recorded). Some clones in this sample may be carry-over from other donors' samples. This sequence joins TRBV7-8 and TRBJ2-1; the match to TRBD1 covers 7 bases. The CDR3 loop reads CASSPDRVLGNEQFF. Here the CDR3 DNA reads TGTGCCAGCAGCCCAGACAGGGTTTTAGGAAATGAGCAGTTCTTC.